This TCR beta chain appears in the sequencing data of a study of blood T cell repertoires in COVID-19. Sequencing used immunoSEQ multiplex PCR; TCRdb keeps in-frame clones, though not all of them. This table has under 200,000 clones, roughly 91% appearing once. The sequenced sample consisted of peripheral blood. This clonotype was obtained from a man aged 35 to 55 with active or convalescent COVID-19.

CDR3 region: CASSPGLYGYTF. In DNA, the CDR3 is TGTGCCAGCAGCCCGGGACTCTATGGCTACACCTTC. The chain links TRBV7-2 to TRBJ1-2, with a tentative D call TRBD1 (5 bases). The CDR3 consists of 12 residues. The germline V gene has CDR1 SGHTA and CDR2 FQGNSA. Trimming cost V 5 bases and J 4 bases, with 8 bases left between them.